The text below deals with one TCR beta chain. This entry comes from a study of T cell changes during pregnancy in multiple sclerosis. Only in-frame clones appear in the TCRdb table, and some are missing; sequencing was by immunoSEQ multiplex PCR. Altogether about 50,000 clones are present, around 92% being singletons, with the ten largest covering just under 0.75%. Germline CDR1 is PRHDT and CDR2 is FYEKMQ (reference sequence). Between the trimmed V and J ends, which lost 5 bases and 0 bases, there was a span of 7 bases. The CDR3 sequence is 13 residues long. The specimen was CD4+ T cells from peripheral blood mononuclear cells, collected in the third trimester of pregnancy. This chain connects TRBV13 to TRBJ1-1; no reliable D call. The sequence derives from a female donor with multiple sclerosis, enrolled in a pregnancy study. The CDR3, as DNA: TGTGCCAGCAGCGCGCGCATGAACACTGAAGCTTTCTTT. This codes for CASSARMNTEAFF. The variable domain in full, completed from reference TRBV13 and TRBJ1-1, reads AAGVIQSPRHLIKEKRETATLKCYPIPRHDTVYWYQQGPGQDPQFLISFYEKMQSDKGSIPDRFSAQQFSDYHSELNMSSLELGDSALYFCASSARMNTEAFFGQGTRLTVV.